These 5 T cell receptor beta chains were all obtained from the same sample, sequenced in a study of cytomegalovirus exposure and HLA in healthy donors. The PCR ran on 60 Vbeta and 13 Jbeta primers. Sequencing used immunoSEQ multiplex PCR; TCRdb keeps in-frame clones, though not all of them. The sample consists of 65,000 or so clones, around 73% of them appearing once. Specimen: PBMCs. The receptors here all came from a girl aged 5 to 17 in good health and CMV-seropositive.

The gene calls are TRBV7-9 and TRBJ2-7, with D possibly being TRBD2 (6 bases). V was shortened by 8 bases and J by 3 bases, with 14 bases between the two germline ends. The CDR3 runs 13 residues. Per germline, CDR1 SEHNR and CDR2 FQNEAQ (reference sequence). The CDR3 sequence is CASGGTQVYEQYF. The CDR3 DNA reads TGTGCCAGCGGCGGGACCCAAGTCTACGAGCAGTACTTC.

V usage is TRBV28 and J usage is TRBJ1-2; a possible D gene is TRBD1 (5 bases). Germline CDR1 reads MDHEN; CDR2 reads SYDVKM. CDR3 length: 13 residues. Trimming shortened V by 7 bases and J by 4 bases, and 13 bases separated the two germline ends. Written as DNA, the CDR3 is TGTGCCAGCACTTTGACAGATTCCTATGGCTACACCTTC. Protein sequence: CASTLTDSYGYTF.

The CDR3 bases are TGTGCCAGCAGCCCACCTGGACAGGGAGTTGGACAGCCCCAGCATTTT. Encoded protein: CASSPPGQGVGQPQHF. V gene TRBV7-8 combines with J gene TRBJ1-5; 8 bases map to TRBD1. This CDR3 region has 16 residues. The germline gives CDR1 SGHVS, CDR2 FQNEAQ. Trimming removed 5 bases from V and 7 bases from J; junction bases left unmatched: 13.

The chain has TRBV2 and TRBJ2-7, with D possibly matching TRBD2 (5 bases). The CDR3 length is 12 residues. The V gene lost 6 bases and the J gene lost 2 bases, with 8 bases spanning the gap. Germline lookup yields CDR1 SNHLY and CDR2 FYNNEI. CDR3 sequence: CASSHGTYEQYF. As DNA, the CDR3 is TGTGCCAGCAGCCACGGGACCTACGAGCAGTACTTC.

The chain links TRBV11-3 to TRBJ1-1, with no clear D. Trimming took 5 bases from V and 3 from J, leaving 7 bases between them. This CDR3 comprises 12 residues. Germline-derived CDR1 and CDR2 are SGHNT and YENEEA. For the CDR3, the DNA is TGTGCCAGCAGCCCGACATACACTGAAGCTTTCTTT. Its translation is CASSPTYTEAFF.